This T cell receptor (beta chain) was retrieved from a study of T cell repertoires in cytomegalovirus infection. At the level of the study: The public TCR beta signatures pointed to both CMV infection and matching HLA type. General study points: Pooled public TCR beta family frequency picked out CMV carriers with the relevant HLA.

TCRdb re-called the reads with MiXCR, one entry per CDR3 protein. The sample has approximately 74,000 distinct CDR3 sequences, 35% to 45% seen once; the top ten hold 85% to 95%. As for this clonotype: The antigen is not known.

The source is a human donor in good health (CMV status not recorded). Some clones in this sample may be carry-over from other donors' samples. The input for sequencing was CD8+ T cells from cultured PBMCs, taken from culture after CMV antigen stimulation.

The CDR3 DNA reads as TGTGCCAGCAGCTTACTCGGGGGAGAAGAGACCCAGTACTTC. Amino acids: CASSLLGGEETQYF. The chain has TRBV7-2 and TRBJ2-5, with D tentatively TRBD2 (6 bases). Germline V gives CDR1 SGHTA, CDR2 FQGNSA. CDR3 length: 14 residues. Trimming cost V 2 bases and J 3 bases, with 10 bases left between them.